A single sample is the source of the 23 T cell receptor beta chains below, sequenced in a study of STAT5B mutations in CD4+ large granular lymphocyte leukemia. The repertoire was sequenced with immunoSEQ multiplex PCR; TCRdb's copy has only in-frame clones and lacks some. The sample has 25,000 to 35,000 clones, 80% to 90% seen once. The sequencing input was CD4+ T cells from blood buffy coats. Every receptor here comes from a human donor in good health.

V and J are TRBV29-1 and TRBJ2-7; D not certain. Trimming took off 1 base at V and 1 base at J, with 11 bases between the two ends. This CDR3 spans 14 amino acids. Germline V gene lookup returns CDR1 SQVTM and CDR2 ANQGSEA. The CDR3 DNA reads TGCAGCGTTGAAGTTAATGACGGTTCCTACGAGCAGTACTTC. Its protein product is CSVEVNDGSYEQYF.

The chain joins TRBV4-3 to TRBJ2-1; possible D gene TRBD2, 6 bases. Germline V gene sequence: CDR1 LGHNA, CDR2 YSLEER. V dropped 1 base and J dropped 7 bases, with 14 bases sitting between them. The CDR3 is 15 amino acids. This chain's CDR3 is CASSQGAPGTNEQFF. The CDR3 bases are TGCGCCAGCAGCCAAGGAGCCCCGGGGACTAATGAGCAGTTCTTC.

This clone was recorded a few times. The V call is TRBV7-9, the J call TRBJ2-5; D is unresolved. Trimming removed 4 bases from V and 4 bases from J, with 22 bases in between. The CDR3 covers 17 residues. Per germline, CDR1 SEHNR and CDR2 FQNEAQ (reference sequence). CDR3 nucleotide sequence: TGTGCCAGCAGCTCTTACAGCGCCCACACTAAGATAGAGACCCAGTACTTC. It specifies CASSSYSAHTKIETQYF.

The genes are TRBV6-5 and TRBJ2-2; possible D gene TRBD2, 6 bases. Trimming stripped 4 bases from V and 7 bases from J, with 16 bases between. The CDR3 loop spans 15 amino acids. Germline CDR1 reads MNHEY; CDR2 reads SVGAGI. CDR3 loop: CASSSPEGAGGELFF. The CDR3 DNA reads TGTGCCAGCAGTTCACCGGAGGGCGCCGGCGGGGAGCTGTTTTTT.

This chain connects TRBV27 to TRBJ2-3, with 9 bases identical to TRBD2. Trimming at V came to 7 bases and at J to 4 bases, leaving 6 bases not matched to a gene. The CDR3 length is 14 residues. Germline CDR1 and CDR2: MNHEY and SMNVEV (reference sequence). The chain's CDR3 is CASTRAGGADTQYF. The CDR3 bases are TGTGCCAGCACGAGGGCGGGAGGGGCAGATACGCAGTATTTT.

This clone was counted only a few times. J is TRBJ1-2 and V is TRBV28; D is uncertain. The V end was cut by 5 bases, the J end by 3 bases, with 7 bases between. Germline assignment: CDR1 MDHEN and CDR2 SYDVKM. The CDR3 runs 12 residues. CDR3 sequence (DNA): TGTGCCAGCAGTGTATCATACTATGGCTACACCTTC. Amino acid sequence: CASSVSYYGYTF.

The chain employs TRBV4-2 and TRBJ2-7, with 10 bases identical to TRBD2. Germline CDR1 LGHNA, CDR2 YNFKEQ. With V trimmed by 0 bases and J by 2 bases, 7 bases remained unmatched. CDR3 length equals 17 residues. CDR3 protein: CASSQDRTSGTPYEQYF. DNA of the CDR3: TGTGCCAGCAGCCAAGATAGGACTAGCGGAACGCCCTACGAGCAGTACTTC.

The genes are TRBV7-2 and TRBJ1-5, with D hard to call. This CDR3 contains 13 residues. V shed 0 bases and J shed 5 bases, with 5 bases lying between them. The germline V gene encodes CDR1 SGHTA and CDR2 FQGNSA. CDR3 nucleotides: TGTGCCAGCAGCTTAGCAGAGTATCAGCCCCAGCATTTT. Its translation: CASSLAEYQPQHF.

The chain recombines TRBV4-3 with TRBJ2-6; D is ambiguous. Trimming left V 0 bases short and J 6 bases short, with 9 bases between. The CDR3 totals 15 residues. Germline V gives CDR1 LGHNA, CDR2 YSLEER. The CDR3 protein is CASSQDLVQANVLTF. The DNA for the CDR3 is TGCGCCAGCAGCCAAGATCTAGTGCAGGCCAACGTCCTGACTTTC.

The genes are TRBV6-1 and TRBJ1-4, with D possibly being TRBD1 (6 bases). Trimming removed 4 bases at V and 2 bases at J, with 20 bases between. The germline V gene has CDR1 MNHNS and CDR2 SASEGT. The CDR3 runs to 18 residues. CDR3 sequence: CASSGRNSFTGTNEKLFF. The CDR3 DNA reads TGTGCCAGCAGTGGTCGTAACTCATTTACAGGGACTAATGAAAAACTGTTTTTT.

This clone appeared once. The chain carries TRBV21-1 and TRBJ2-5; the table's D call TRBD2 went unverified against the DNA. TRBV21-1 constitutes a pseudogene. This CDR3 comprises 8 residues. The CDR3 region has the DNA TGTGCCCGGGAGACCCAGTACTTC. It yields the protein CARETQYF.

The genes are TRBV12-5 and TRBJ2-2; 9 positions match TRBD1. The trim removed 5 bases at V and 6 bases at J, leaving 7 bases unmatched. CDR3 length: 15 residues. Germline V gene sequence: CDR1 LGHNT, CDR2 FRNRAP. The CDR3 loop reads CASGPGQGNAGELFF. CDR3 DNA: TGTGCTAGTGGTCCGGGACAGGGAAACGCCGGGGAGCTGTTTTTT.

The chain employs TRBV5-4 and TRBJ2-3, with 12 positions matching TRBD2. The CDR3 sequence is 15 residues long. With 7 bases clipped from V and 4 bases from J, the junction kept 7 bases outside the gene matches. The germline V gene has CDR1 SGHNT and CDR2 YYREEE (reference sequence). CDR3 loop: CASGRLAGAADTQYF. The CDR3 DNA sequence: TGTGCCAGCGGACGACTAGCGGGAGCTGCAGATACGCAGTATTTT. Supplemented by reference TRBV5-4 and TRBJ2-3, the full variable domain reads ETGVTQSPTHLIKTRGQQVTLRCSSQSGHNTVSWYQQALGQGPQFIFQYYREEENGRGNFPPRFSGLQFPNYSSELNVNALELDDSALYLCASGRLAGAADTQYFGPGTRLTVL.

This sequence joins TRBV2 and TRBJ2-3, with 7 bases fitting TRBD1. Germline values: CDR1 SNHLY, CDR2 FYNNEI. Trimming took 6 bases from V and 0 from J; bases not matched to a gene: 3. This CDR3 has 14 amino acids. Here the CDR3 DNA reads TGTGCCAGCAGCTCACAGGGGAGCACAGATACGCAGTATTTT. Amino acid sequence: CASSSQGSTDTQYF. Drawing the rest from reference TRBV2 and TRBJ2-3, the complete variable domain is EPEVTQTPSHQVTQMGQEVILRCVPISNHLYFYWYRQILGQKVEFLVSFYNNEISEKSEIFDDQFSVERPDGSNFTLKIRSTKLEDSAMYFCASSSQGSTDTQYFGPGTRLTVL.

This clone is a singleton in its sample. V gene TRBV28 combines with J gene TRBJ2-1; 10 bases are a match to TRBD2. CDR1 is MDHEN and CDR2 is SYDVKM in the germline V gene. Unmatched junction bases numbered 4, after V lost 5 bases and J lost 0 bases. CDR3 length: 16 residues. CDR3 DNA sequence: TGTGCCAGCAGTCCCGCTAGCGGGAGCTCCTACAATGAGCAGTTCTTC. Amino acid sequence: CASSPASGSSYNEQFF.

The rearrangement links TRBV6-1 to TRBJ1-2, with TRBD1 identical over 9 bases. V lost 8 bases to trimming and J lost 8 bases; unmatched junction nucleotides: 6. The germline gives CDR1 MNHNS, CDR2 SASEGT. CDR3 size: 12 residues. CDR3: CASGGQGWGYTF. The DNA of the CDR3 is TGTGCCAGCGGGGGACAGGGATGGGGCTACACCTTC.

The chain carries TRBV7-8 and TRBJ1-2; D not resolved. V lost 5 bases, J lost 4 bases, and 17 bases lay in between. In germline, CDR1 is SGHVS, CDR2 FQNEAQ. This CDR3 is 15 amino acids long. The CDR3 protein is CASSPRGALSYGYTF. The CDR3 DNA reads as TGTGCCAGCAGCCCACGGGGAGCTCTAAGCTATGGCTACACCTTC.

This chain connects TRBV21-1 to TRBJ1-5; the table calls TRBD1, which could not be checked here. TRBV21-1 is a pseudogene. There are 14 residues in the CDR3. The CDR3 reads CARHTGNSNQPQHF. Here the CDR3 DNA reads TGTGCCAGACATACAGGAAACAGCAATCAGCCCCAGCATTTT.

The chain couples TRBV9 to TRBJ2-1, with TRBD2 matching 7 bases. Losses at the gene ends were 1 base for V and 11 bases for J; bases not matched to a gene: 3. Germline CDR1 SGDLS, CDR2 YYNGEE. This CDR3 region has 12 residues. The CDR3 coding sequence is TGTGCCAGCAGCGTATCAGCGGGGAAGCAGTTCTTC. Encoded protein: CASSVSAGKQFF.

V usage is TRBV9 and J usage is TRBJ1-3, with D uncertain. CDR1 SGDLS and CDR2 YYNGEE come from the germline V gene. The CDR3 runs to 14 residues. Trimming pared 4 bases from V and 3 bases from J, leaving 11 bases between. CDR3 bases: TGTGCCAGCAGCTCTAGGGTGGTTGGAAACACCATATATTTT. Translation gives CASSSRVVGNTIYF.

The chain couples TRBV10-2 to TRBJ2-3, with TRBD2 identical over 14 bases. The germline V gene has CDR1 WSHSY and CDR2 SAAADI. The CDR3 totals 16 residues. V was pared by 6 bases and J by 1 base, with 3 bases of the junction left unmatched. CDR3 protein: CASRQGLAGGTDTQYF. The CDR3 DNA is TGCGCCAGCAGACAGGGACTAGCGGGGGGCACAGATACGCAGTATTTT.

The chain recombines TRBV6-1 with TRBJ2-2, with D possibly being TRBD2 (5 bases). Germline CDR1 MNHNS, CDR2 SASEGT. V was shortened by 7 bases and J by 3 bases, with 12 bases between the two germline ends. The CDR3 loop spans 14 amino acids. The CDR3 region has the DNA TGTGCCAGCAATAAGCGGCGGGACACCGGGGAGCTGTTTTTT. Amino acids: CASNKRRDTGELFF.

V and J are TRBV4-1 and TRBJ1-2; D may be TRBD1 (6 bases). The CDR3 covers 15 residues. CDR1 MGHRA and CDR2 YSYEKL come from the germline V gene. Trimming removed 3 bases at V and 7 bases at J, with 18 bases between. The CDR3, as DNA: TGCGCCAGCAGCCAGACAGGCCAAACGTACTGTGGCTACACCTTC. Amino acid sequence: CASSQTGQTYCGYTF.